The present T cell receptor beta chain was sequenced within a study of cytomegalovirus exposure and HLA in healthy donors. General observations from the study: Previous analysis showed most TCR beta V segments were productive about 87% or about 30% of the time. A missense variant in DCLRE1C was later tied to TCR beta V- and J-gene trimming. The investigators catalogued 150 to 200 TCR beta chains as cytomegalovirus-associated. Later analysis found that TCR beta chains associated with HLA were more clonally expanded than other, equally common chains.

A remark on this clone: The antigen is unknown.

Vbeta (60) and Jbeta (13) primers were used in the PCR. Clones were sequenced by immunoSEQ multiplex PCR, and TCRdb holds only the in-frame ones, with some missing. The sample carries roughly 150,000 clones, around 67% recorded once. Germline V CDR1 and CDR2: MNHEY, SVGAGI. This CDR3 has 14 residues. J gave up 14 bases and V 2 bases, and 9 bases lay outside the gene matches. The TCR sequence derives from a young woman in good health and CMV-seronegative. The chain combines TRBV6-5 with TRBJ1-6, with 7 bases fitting TRBD1. The sequencing sample was made of PBMCs. The CDR3 nucleotides read TGTGCCAGCAGTTACGGGGACAGAGTTATGACCCTCCACTTT. Protein sequence: CASSYGDRVMTLHF.